A single sample gave rise to the 15 T cell receptor beta chains below, sequenced in a study of prognosis after radiotherapy for stage I lung cancer. It was by two-round multiplex PCR that TCR beta CDR3 was amplified from genomic DNA. The first PCR round targeted every TRBV and TRBJ gene with specific primers. From the multiplex PCR reads, TCRdb called clonotypes with MiXCR, one entry per CDR3 protein. The sample records over 25,000 distinct CDR3 sequences, around 42% being singletons. This specimen consisted of PBMCs, obtained before or after stereotactic body radiation therapy (not recorded which). These receptors all come from a donor aged 50 or older with non-small cell lung cancer.

This clonotype has at least ten counts. The chain recombines TRBV27 with TRBJ1-2; D perhaps matches TRBD1 (6 bases). The germline V gene has CDR1 MNHEY and CDR2 SMNVEV (reference sequence). Trimming shortened V by 1 base and J by 7 bases, and 13 bases separated the two germline ends. The CDR3 sequence is 14 residues long. The CDR3 DNA reads TGTGCCAGCAGTTTATTGGACAGAGGCTTTGGCTACACCTTC. Translated: CASSLLDRGFGYTF.

This clonotype was counted between two and nine times. A read error may explain this, as a much larger clone is one base away. As the CDR3 is not closed by the conserved phenylalanine or tryptophan, this likely results from a read error. Because the CDR3's place on the DNA is in doubt, the DNA is left out and the CDR3 is given as listed by TCRdb. The chain recombines TRBV20-1 with TRBJ2-4. The CDR3 is 9 amino acids long, termini counted. CDR1 DFQATT and CDR2 SNEGSKA come from the germline V gene (reference sequence). CDR3 sequence: CSARDLRVL.

The V and J genes are TRBV27 and TRBJ2-1; the match to TRBD2 covers 7 bases. The germline gives CDR1 MNHEY, CDR2 SMNVEV (reference sequence). V lost 5 bases and J lost 3; bases outside the gene matches: 1. CDR3 size: 13 residues. The CDR3 is CASSRTSYNEQFF. CDR3 nucleotides: TGTGCCAGCAGTCGGACTAGCTACAATGAGCAGTTCTTC.

V is TRBV7-9 and J is TRBJ2-7; D remains unclear. The V end was cut by 1 base, the J end by 6 bases, with 13 bases between. The CDR3 loop spans 14 amino acids. Looked up from germline, CDR1 is SEHNR and CDR2 is FQNEAQ (reference sequence). This chain's CDR3 is CASSLGRAVIEQYF. The CDR3 bases are TGTGCCAGCAGCTTAGGGAGAGCAGTGATCGAGCAGTACTTC.

The sample holds many counts of this clonotype. J is TRBJ2-7 and V is TRBV5-6; 7 positions agree with TRBD1. With 1 base clipped from V and 2 bases from J, the junction kept 9 bases outside the gene matches. The CDR3 has 16 amino acids. Germline CDR1 is SGHDT and CDR2 is YYEEEE. CDR3 sequence: CASSLPLDGQAYEQYF. The CDR3 DNA sequence: TGTGCCAGCAGCTTGCCCCTAGACGGACAGGCCTACGAGCAGTACTTC.

Relative to its sample, this clonotype is medium-sized (0.01 to 0.1%). V gene TRBV27 combines with J gene TRBJ1-2; possibly TRBD1 for D (5 bases). The CDR3 extends over 13 amino acids. Germline-derived CDR1 and CDR2 are MNHEY and SMNVEV (reference sequence). The V and J ends lost 3 bases and 3 bases respectively, with 8 bases between them. The CDR3 DNA reads TGTGCCAGCAGTTTTCAGGGCGACTATGGCTACACCTTC. This codes for CASSFQGDYGYTF.

On this clonotype: One end of the junction does not line up with germline, which may come from a read error. The V call is TRBV19, the J call TRBJ1-1, with 7 bases matching TRBD1. The germline CDR1 and CDR2 sequences are LNHDA and SQIVND (reference sequence). This CDR3 has 15 amino acids. The DNA of the CDR3 is TGTGCCAGTAGTCTACAGGGGCGCTGGGACAATGAAGCTTTATTT. Amino acids: CASSLQGRWDNEALF.

This clonotype was seen many times. The chain combines TRBV3-1 with TRBJ1-5; tentatively, D is TRBD1 (6 bases). This CDR3 region has 15 residues. The ends were cut back, 6 bases at V and 7 bases at J, with 19 bases in the middle. Germline CDR1 is LGHDT and CDR2 is YNNKEL (reference sequence). The CDR3 nucleotides are TGTGCCAGCAGTCCTACCACGGGGGCACAACAGCCCCAGCATTTT. It yields the protein CASSPTTGAQQPQHF.

This clonotype is medium-sized by share. The chain has TRBV24-1 and TRBJ2-3, with D possibly being TRBD1 (5 bases). Germline-derived CDR1 and CDR2 are KGHDR and SFDVKD. This CDR3 comprises 14 residues. Trimming removed 12 bases at V and 5 bases at J, with 20 bases between. CDR3 nucleotide sequence: TGTGCCGCTTCTGAAGGGGCCGCTAGAGATACGCAGTATTTT. It encodes CAASEGAARDTQYF.

There are many counts of this clonotype. The genes are TRBV20-1 and TRBJ1-2; a weak D match, TRBD1 (6 bases). Trimming took 0 bases from V and 1 from J, leaving 15 bases between them. CDR3 length: 16 residues. The germline V gene has CDR1 DFQATT and CDR2 SNEGSKA (reference sequence). The CDR3 loop is CSARDRQGQDNYGYTF. Here the CDR3 DNA reads TGCAGTGCTAGAGACCGGCAGGGGCAGGATAACTATGGCTACACCTTC.

The gene calls are TRBV6-2 or TRBV6-3 and TRBJ1-3, with D hard to call. CDR1 MNHEY and CDR2 SVGEGT come from the germline V gene. With 2 bases removed from V and 0 bases from J, the gap between germline ends came to 11 bases. The CDR3 contains 16 residues. The CDR3 nucleotides are TGTGCCAGCAGTTACATCGGGCTCCCCTCTGGAAACACCATATATTTT. As protein: CASSYIGLPSGNTIYF.

Many counts were recorded for this clonotype. The chain joins TRBV5-1 to TRBJ1-1; 9 bases are shared with TRBD1. This CDR3 spans 15 amino acids. CDR1 and CDR2 from the germline V gene are SGHRS and YFSETQ. V gave up 4 bases and J gave up 2 bases; unmatched junction bases: 6. The CDR3 sequence is CASSVDRGINTEAFF. In DNA, the CDR3 is TGCGCCAGCAGCGTGGACAGGGGCATTAACACTGAAGCTTTCTTT.

Many counts were recorded for this clonotype. The V gene is TRBV5-8, the J gene TRBJ1-3, with 7 bases lining up with TRBD1. Trimming removed 4 bases from V and 4 bases from J; junction bases left unmatched: 5. Germline CDR1 is SGHTS and CDR2 is YDEGEE. The CDR3 totals 14 residues. In nucleotides, the CDR3 is TGTGCCAGCAGCCACGACAGGGCGGGAAACACCATATATTTT. Translated, it gives CASSHDRAGNTIYF.

In the case of this clonotype: Mismatch with germline at one junction end may stem from a read error. This chain's CDR3 is CASSLVLRNEHFF. CDR3 sequence (DNA): TGTGCCAGCAGCTTAGTTTTACGGAATGAGCATTTCTTC. J is TRBJ2-1 and V is TRBV7-8; no firm D call. The CDR3 is made up of 13 amino acids. Germline lookup yields CDR1 SGHVS and CDR2 FQNEAQ.

This clonotype is deemed medium-sized. The chain employs TRBV24-1 and TRBJ2-3; 7 bases agree with TRBD1. The germline gives CDR1 KGHDR, CDR2 SFDVKD. This CDR3 region has 16 residues. Trimming took 3 bases from V and 0 from J; bases not matched to a gene: 5. CDR3 loop: CATSDQPGQSTDTQYF. In nucleotides, the CDR3 is TGTGCCACCAGTGATCAACCGGGACAGAGCACAGATACGCAGTATTTT.